This T cell receptor beta chain derives from a study of beta chain features in type 1 diabetes. Regarding this clone: Its antigen is not known.

Every bit of the isolated RNA underwent reverse transcription, so sequencing read expressed TCRB transcripts. TCRdb's table, derived via immunoSEQ multiplex PCR, lists solely in-frame clones and lacks some. There are about 140,000 clones in the sample; roughly an eighth occur only once, and around 1.4% lies in the top ten. Study results and limitations: In all four CD4+ subsets, TCRB CDR3 length was significantly, moderately reduced in type 1 diabetes.

The sample taken for sequencing was central memory CD4+ T cells from blood. The TCR comes from a young man with type 1 diabetes.

CDR3 in amino acids: CASSIPTTSEQYF. In DNA, the CDR3 is TGTGCCAGCAGCATACCCACTACGAGCGAGCAGTACTTC. V usage is TRBV7-9 and J usage is TRBJ2-7; D is unresolved. V lost 5 bases and J 6 bases, leaving 14 bases between the germline ends. Germline V lookup: CDR1 SEHNR, CDR2 FQNEAQ (reference sequence). The CDR3 runs to 13 residues.